Included here is one TCR beta chain sequence, with context. No cognate antigen has been identified for it. Qualities for individual bases were not recorded, and no much larger clone is one base off. This sample stems from a study of a mutant IDH1 vaccine in newly diagnosed glioma (dated by TCRdb to 2020 to 2023). Background for the entire study: Eight vaccinations were administered to patients in weeks 1, 3, 5, 7, 11, 15, 19 and 23, corresponding to visits V03 through V10. In the chemotherapy-containing groups, vaccination started alongside temozolomide cycles, whereas in patients who had radiotherapy alone it started 4-6 weeks after radiotherapy. Of the approximately 30 treated patients, approximately 60% were male and 37.5% were female, and the mean age was approximately 37 years. For exploratory analyses, fewer than 30 treated patients had longitudinal TCRB deep sequencing done wherever samples were available. Before enrollment, most patients had been given radiochemotherapy with temozolomide as standard therapy, while the rest had received either radiotherapy alone or temozolomide alone. Peripheral blood samples were drawn at six visits, namely V03 (baseline), V05, V07, V10, V12 and V13. The research as a whole found: Vaccine-induced immune responses across multiple MHC alleles were detected in roughly 94% of patients. Selection of PBMC samples for TCRB deep sequencing was based on availability. Pseudoprogression seemed to be unrelated to changes in the top peripheral T cell clonotypes found by TCRB sequencing. It was noted by the authors that analyses of patient blood samples could not be reproduced owing to sample limitations.

This sample's time point label indicates: week 11, during vaccination. Each vaccine dose, consisting of 300 ug of a 20-mer mutant IDH1 peptide in Montanide, was administered subcutaneously with topical imiquimod. The donors had newly diagnosed IDH1-mutant astrocytomas of WHO grade 3 or 4 that showed loss of nuclear ATRX. The samples were drawn from NOA16, a multicentre, single-arm, open-label phase I trial in Germany that tested a mutant IDH1 peptide vaccine in humans for the first time. Genomic DNA for TCRB sequencing was extracted from EDTA blood using the DNeasy Blood and Tissue Kit. The method behind the library was the immunoSEQ multiplex PCR assay. The hsTCRB Kit was used according to the manufacturer's protocol to amplify rearranged TCR beta chain sequences. TCRB libraries were sequenced on an Illumina MiSeq. In the authors' own workflow: Demultiplexing, trimming and gene mapping were performed with the kit vendor's proprietary platform. TCRdb carries this immuneACCESS record with in-frame sequences only. Its versions omit some clonotypes, under half of them owing to an unresolved V gene in the studies checked, with the rest unexplained. That table supplies the V and J calls and clone size; D and trimming were determined from the DNA. The sample table records 55,000 to 65,000 clones; less than 85% of these occur just once. The ten most abundant clones make up around 3.5% of the sample.

The germline V gene provides CDR1 LGHNA and CDR2 YNFKEQ. Including the terminal cysteine and phenylalanine, the CDR3 comprises 18 residues. CDR3 DNA only is kept here, 54 bases in frame from base 1. V is clipped by 1 base and J by 0 bases, and the sequence between their germline boundaries is 18 bases long. The rearranged segments are TRBV4-2 and TRBJ1-2; no D gene is confidently identified. The TCR originated in a man aged 25 to 40 with glioma. The sequencing used PBMCs, collected from a glioma patient whose treatment included an IDH1 peptide vaccine. The CDR3 reads as follows: CASSQAESAKLANYGYTF. The DNA reads TGTGCCAGCAGCCAAGCGGAGTCAGCCAAGTTAGCTAACTATGGCTACACCTTC.